These T cell receptor beta chains were read from a single sample in a study of identical twins. TCRdb recomputed calls from the 5' RACE reads with MiXCR, one row per CDR3 protein. In the table there are about 690,000 distinct CDR3 sequences, about 20% of which are singletons. These data also formed part of another study, on T cells expressing NK-cell markers.

The sequencing sample was made of PBMCs. The receptors stem from a woman aged 18-29 years in good health. Both conserved end residues are part of each CDR3. Fields, in order: clone size, V gene, J gene, D gene, CDR3 protein, CDR3 DNA. D genes are given only for firm matches. Size values are once, few and many counts, or a class for expanded clones, and some rows have none.

clone_size: few
v_call: TRBV6-5
j_call: TRBJ2-2
d_call: -
cdr3_aa: CAARKAGVKTGELFF
cdr3_nt: TGTGCTGCTAGGAAAGCGGGCGTGAAGACCGGGGAGCTGTTTTTT

clone_size: few
v_call: TRBV20-1
j_call: TRBJ1-4
d_call: -
cdr3_aa: CSPSGAEKLFF
cdr3_nt: TGCAGTCCCTCCGGGGCTGAAAAACTGTTTTTT

clone_size: -
v_call: TRBV20-1
j_call: TRBJ2-5
d_call: TRBD1
cdr3_aa: CSASFRGRVETQYF
cdr3_nt: TGCAGTGCTAGTTTTAGGGGGCGGGTGGAGACCCAGTACTTC

clone_size: few
v_call: TRBV7-8
j_call: TRBJ2-1
d_call: TRBD2
cdr3_aa: CASSLGPAGALYNEQFF
cdr3_nt: TGTGCCAGCAGCTTGGGACCCGCGGGAGCCTTATACAATGAGCAGTTCTTC

clone_size: few
v_call: TRBV7-6
j_call: TRBJ2-5
d_call: -
cdr3_aa: CASSLIRQETQYF
cdr3_nt: TGTGCCAGCAGCTTAATAAGGCAAGAGACCCAGTACTTC

clone_size: -
v_call: TRBV20-1
j_call: TRBJ1-4
d_call: -
cdr3_aa: CSADPTDSTNEKLFF
cdr3_nt: TGCAGCGCGGACCCGACAGATTCAACTAATGAAAAACTGTTTTTT

clone_size: few
v_call: TRBV6-5
j_call: TRBJ1-1
d_call: -
cdr3_aa: CASSYGALNTEAFF
cdr3_nt: TGTGCCAGCAGTTACGGGGCGTTGAACACTGAAGCTTTCTTT

clone_size: few
v_call: TRBV3-1
j_call: TRBJ2-3
d_call: TRBD2
cdr3_aa: CASSPQLAGSTDTQYF
cdr3_nt: TGTGCCAGCAGCCCCCAACTAGCGGGGAGCACAGATACGCAGTATTTT

clone_size: few
v_call: TRBV20-1
j_call: TRBJ2-3
d_call: -
cdr3_aa: CSAGDVPDTQYF
cdr3_nt: TGCAGTGCTGGGGACGTCCCAGATACGCAGTATTTT

clone_size: few
v_call: TRBV20-1
j_call: TRBJ1-1
d_call: -
cdr3_aa: CSASPRGTEAFF
cdr3_nt: TGCAGTGCTAGCCCCCGGGGCACTGAAGCTTTCTTT

clone_size: -
v_call: TRBV20-1
j_call: TRBJ2-5
d_call: -
cdr3_aa: CSAVAVSRRETQYF
cdr3_nt: TGCAGTGCAGTGGCCGTTAGTAGAAGGGAGACCCAGTACTTC

clone_size: -
v_call: TRBV12-3/TRBV12-4
j_call: TRBJ2-2
d_call: -
cdr3_aa: CASNPGGVTNTGELFF
cdr3_nt: TGTGCCAGCAACCCCGGAGGGGTCACAAACACCGGGGAGCTGTTTTTT

clone_size: -
v_call: TRBV6-2/TRBV6-3
j_call: TRBJ2-1
d_call: TRBD2
cdr3_aa: CASWGEREAYNEQFF
cdr3_nt: TGTGCCTCGTGGGGGGAGCGGGAGGCCTACAATGAGCAGTTCTTC

clone_size: -
v_call: TRBV6-5
j_call: TRBJ2-1
d_call: TRBD2
cdr3_aa: CASSYERGVYNEQFF
cdr3_nt: TGTGCCAGCAGTTACGAGCGGGGGGTTTACAATGAGCAGTTCTTC

clone_size: few
v_call: TRBV5-5
j_call: TRBJ2-3
d_call: TRBD1
cdr3_aa: CASSLVTGGADTQYF
cdr3_nt: TGTGCCAGCAGCTTGGTGACAGGGGGAGCAGATACGCAGTATTTT

clone_size: -
v_call: TRBV27
j_call: TRBJ1-2
d_call: -
cdr3_aa: CASMTRGPSTDNYGYTF
cdr3_nt: TGTGCCAGCATGACCAGGGGCCCCAGTACGGACAACTATGGCTACACCTTC

clone_size: -
v_call: TRBV7-2
j_call: TRBJ2-5
d_call: TRBD2
cdr3_aa: CASSLRLAGGTSETQYF
cdr3_nt: TGTGCCAGCAGCCTCCGACTAGCGGGAGGGACCTCCGAGACCCAGTACTTC

clone_size: -
v_call: TRBV6-2/TRBV6-3
j_call: TRBJ1-1
d_call: -
cdr3_aa: CASNGWENTEAFF
cdr3_nt: TGTGCCAGCAATGGCTGGGAGAACACTGAAGCTTTCTTT

clone_size: few
v_call: TRBV14
j_call: TRBJ2-1
d_call: -
cdr3_aa: CASSQVGGPDQFF
cdr3_nt: TGTGCCAGCAGCCAAGTGGGAGGCCCGGACCAGTTCTTC

clone_size: -
v_call: TRBV7-9
j_call: TRBJ2-2
d_call: -
cdr3_aa: CASDNWTGELFF
cdr3_nt: TGTGCCAGCGATAATTGGACCGGGGAGCTGTTTTTT

clone_size: -
v_call: TRBV9
j_call: TRBJ2-5
d_call: -
cdr3_aa: CASSALGQYGETQYF
cdr3_nt: TGTGCCAGCAGCGCTCTCGGCCAGTATGGCGAGACCCAGTACTTC

clone_size: few
v_call: TRBV5-1
j_call: TRBJ2-3
d_call: TRBD1
cdr3_aa: CASSLAAGGSVGTQYF
cdr3_nt: TGCGCCAGCAGCTTGGCGGCAGGGGGCTCGGTTGGCACGCAGTATTTT

clone_size: few
v_call: TRBV6-4
j_call: TRBJ2-6
d_call: -
cdr3_aa: CASSQDSSGANVLTF
cdr3_nt: TGTGCCAGCTCCCAAGACAGCTCTGGGGCCAACGTCCTGACTTTC